These 8 T cell receptor beta chains originate from one sample sequenced in a study of blood T cell repertoires in COVID-19. Sequencing used immunoSEQ multiplex PCR; TCRdb keeps in-frame clones, though not all of them. The table has fewer than 350,000 clones, roughly 90% seen once; the top ten hold 6.5% to 8%. The source material was peripheral blood. Every receptor here comes from a woman in her twenties or thirties with COVID-19, enrolled during active disease.

The genes are TRBV6-5 and TRBJ1-3; 7 bases fit TRBD1. The CDR3 loop spans 15 amino acids. CDR1 and CDR2 from the germline V gene are MNHEY and SVGAGI. Germline trimming cut 7 bases from V and 0 bases from J; bases unmatched to any gene: 6. In nucleotides, the CDR3 is TGTGCCAGCAAGATGACAGGGTACTCTGGAAACACCATATATTTT. The encoded protein is CASKMTGYSGNTIYF.

V is TRBV12-3 or TRBV12-4 and J is TRBJ1-1; perhaps TRBD1 as D (6 bases). V lost 7 bases and J 4 bases, leaving 13 bases between the germline ends. The CDR3 sequence is 13 residues long. CDR3 amino acids: CASTLTGGTEAFF. For the CDR3, the DNA is TGTGCCAGCACCCTGACAGGAGGCACTGAAGCTTTCTTT.

The V gene is TRBV11-2, the J gene TRBJ2-3; 11 bases match TRBD2. Germline CDR1 SGHAT, CDR2 FQNNGV. The trim removed 1 base at V and 3 bases at J, leaving 3 bases unmatched. The CDR3 has 16 residues. This CDR3 is CASSLGRLAGTDTQYF. The DNA for the CDR3 is TGTGCCAGCAGCTTAGGAAGACTAGCGGGAACAGATACGCAGTATTTT. Using reference TRBV11-2 and TRBJ2-3 for the parts outside the CDR3, the full variable domain is EAGVAQSPRYKIIEKRQSVAFWCNPISGHATLYWYQQILGQGPKLLIQFQNNGVVDDSQLPKDRFSAERLKGVDSTLKIQPAKLEDSAVYLCASSLGRLAGTDTQYFGPGTRLTVL.

The chain joins TRBV6-1 to TRBJ1-5; 7 bases match TRBD1. V shed 3 bases, J shed 2 bases, and the junction held 7 bases outside the gene matches. The germline V gene has CDR1 MNHNS and CDR2 SASEGT. The length of the CDR3 is 16 residues. CDR3 coding DNA: TGTGCCAGCAGTGATGGGGACAGCTATGGCAATCAGCCCCAGCATTTT. Amino acid sequence: CASSDGDSYGNQPQHF.

The chain links TRBV2 to TRBJ2-1; possibly TRBD2 for D (6 bases). Trimming left V 6 bases short and J 9 bases short, with 21 bases between. The CDR3 has 15 residues. Per the germline V gene, CDR1 is SNHLY and CDR2 is FYNNEI. The CDR3 reads CASSRRAGPHGEQFF. Here the CDR3 DNA reads TGTGCCAGCAGCCGAAGGGCGGGACCGCACGGTGAGCAGTTCTTC. The full variable domain, in which reference TRBV2 and TRBJ2-1 provide the parts outside the CDR3, is EPEVTQTPSHQVTQMGQEVILRCVPISNHLYFYWYRQILGQKVEFLVSFYNNEISEKSEIFDDQFSVERPDGSNFTLKIRSTKLEDSAMYFCASSRRAGPHGEQFFGPGTRLTVL.

This rearrangement joins TRBV29-1 to TRBJ1-1, with D possibly being TRBD1 (6 bases). The CDR3 is made up of 16 amino acids. Trimming stripped 4 bases from V and 4 bases from J, with 22 bases between. Germline V lookup: CDR1 SQVTM, CDR2 ANQGSEA. CDR3 bases: TGCAGCGTTGCAGGCATCCTACAGGGAGCGAGCACTGAAGCTTTCTTT. Its protein product is CSVAGILQGASTEAFF.

The chain has TRBV10-3 and TRBJ1-4; unclear D gene. Trimming pared 0 bases from V and 3 bases from J, leaving 8 bases between. The CDR3 extends over 15 amino acids. Germline loops: CDR1 ENHRY, CDR2 SYGVKD. CDR3 region: CAISESGSSNEKLFF. The DNA of the CDR3 is TGTGCCATCAGTGAGTCGGGTAGCTCTAATGAAAAACTGTTTTTT.

The V call is TRBV28, the J call TRBJ1-4, with TRBD1 matching 7 bases. Germline V gives CDR1 MDHEN, CDR2 SYDVKM. The CDR3 contains 14 residues. V shed 6 bases, J shed 8 bases, and the junction held 9 bases outside the gene matches. CDR3 coding DNA: TGTGCCAGCAGGGACAGGAAAAATGCGGAAAAACTGTTTTTT. Its protein product is CASRDRKNAEKLFF.